This TCR beta chain is drawn from a study of cytomegalovirus exposure and HLA in healthy donors. TCRdb's table, derived via immunoSEQ multiplex PCR, lists solely in-frame clones and lacks some. The sample carries some 250,000 clones, around 90% recorded once. Study findings and constraints: Reported results showed that the classifier diagnosed cytomegalovirus status with high specificity and sensitivity. The tendency of first-cohort TCR clusters to co-occur in the roughly 120 validation repertoires was identified by a subsequent analysis.

CDR1 is SGHAT, CDR2 FQNNGV, per germline. The V gene end was trimmed by 4 bases and the J gene end by 14 bases; junction bases not matched to a gene: 10. The CDR3 has 14 amino acids. Concerning this clone itself: The antigen is unknown.

The chain recombines TRBV11-2 with TRBJ2-3; 12 nucleotides agree with TRBD2. This clonotype was sampled from a woman aged 25 to 39 in good health and CMV-seronegative. The sequenced sample was PBMCs. The CDR3 region is CASSSPRLAGEWYF. The DNA of the CDR3 is TGTGCCAGCAGCTCCCCTCGACTAGCGGGAGAATGGTATTTT. Using reference TRBV11-2 and TRBJ2-3 for the parts outside the CDR3, the full variable domain is EAGVAQSPRYKIIEKRQSVAFWCNPISGHATLYWYQQILGQGPKLLIQFQNNGVVDDSQLPKDRFSAERLKGVDSTLKIQPAKLEDSAVYLCASSSPRLAGEWYFGPGTRLTVL.